This is a list of T cell receptor beta chains from one sample in a study of T cells in Graves' hyperthyroidism and ophthalmopathy. TCRdb analysed the multiplex PCR reads with MiXCR anew, one entry per CDR3 protein. Of about 560,000 distinct CDR3 sequences listed, around 14% were seen once; the top ten hold roughly 7.3%. The specimen was blood. The receptors were gathered from a woman aged 25 to 39 with Graves' hyperthyroidism. Both conserved end residues are trimmed from each CDR3.

j_call	v_call	cdr3_aa
TRBJ2-3	TRBV15	ATSNDRGLDTQY
TRBJ2-3	TRBV5-1	ASSLGPGLTTDTQY
TRBJ2-7	TRBV10-3	AISNQDRATYEQY
TRBJ1-6	TRBV6-1	ASSSARWGSYNSPLH
TRBJ2-3	TRBV7-8	ASSVGTGKIDTQY
TRBJ1-1	TRBV6-6	ASSYSGRGTEAF
TRBJ1-1	TRBV3-1	ASSPISDRGFAYDTEAF
TRBJ2-7	TRBV30	AWSNSGSLHEQY
TRBJ1-1	TRBV14	ASSQARGGNTEAF
TRBJ2-1	TRBV20-1	SARIRRQGPYNEQF
TRBJ2-7	TRBV7-9	ASSPPLAGYEQY
TRBJ2-7	TRBV6-1	ASTGFDEQY
TRBJ2-3	TRBV20-1	SARAWGREPDTQY
TRBJ1-2	TRBV15	ATSRRPPGGYT
TRBJ2-7	TRBV20-1	SAEDSSSYEQY
TRBJ2-5	TRBV28	ASNDWGPSNVETQY
TRBJ1-1	TRBV11-2	ASSWDTEAF
TRBJ2-1	TRBV4-1	ASSQRTGANLYNEQF
TRBJ2-1	TRBV29-1	SLVGSNEQF
TRBJ1-2	TRBV12-3/TRBV12-4	ASSSPGQGVSGYT
TRBJ2-1	TRBV20-1	SAPGHLRVNEQF
TRBJ2-3	TRBV3-1	ASSQTGIVTGTSPDTQY
TRBJ2-7	TRBV2	ASSVPGPTYEQY
TRBJ2-1	TRBV11-2	ASSPATSGSNEQF
TRBJ2-7	TRBV6-2/TRBV6-3	ASSYDRRGFFSYEQY
TRBJ1-5	TRBV19	ASVGQGTQPQH
TRBJ2-3	TRBV27	ASIQGGSTDTQY
TRBJ2-7	TRBV10-3	AISGPIGDSYEQY
TRBJ1-1	TRBV28	ASKEGVNTEAF
TRBJ2-1	TRBV7-2	AGSQRYNEQF
TRBJ1-2	TRBV28	ASRSTGGSRGYT
TRBJ1-1	TRBV7-9	ASRVGEATEAF
TRBJ2-7	TRBV10-3	AISERGEEQY
TRBJ1-1	TRBV12-3/TRBV12-4	ASTKQGNTEAF
TRBJ2-7	TRBV6-1	ASSPQEGAHYEQY
TRBJ2-5	TRBV4-1	ASSLWTGTGSQETQY
TRBJ2-1	TRBV12-3/TRBV12-4	ASRPVGLAGENEQF
TRBJ1-5	TRBV4-3	ASSQEVQGAQPQH
TRBJ2-7	TRBV29-1	SVGTGAPSYEQY
TRBJ2-1	TRBV27	ASSWTWSSYNEQF
TRBJ2-7	TRBV28	ASSTPGLAGGQY
TRBJ2-3	TRBV20-1	SARVLAEMRRDTQY
TRBJ2-3	TRBV18	ASSPTGTADTQY
TRBJ2-7	TRBV6-1	ASRTPPSYEQY
TRBJ2-3	TRBV19	ASSQRRPDTQY
TRBJ2-3	TRBV10-2	ASSEPPLDTQY
TRBJ2-7	TRBV30	AWTQEGGFPQY
TRBJ1-3	TRBV7-9	ASSLATGTFSLSAGNTIY
TRBJ2-5	TRBV30	AWTAYVGETQY
TRBJ2-5	TRBV27	ASSSPKTSGSARETQY
TRBJ2-1	TRBV7-9	ASSLGPLANQF
TRBJ2-7	TRBV20-1	SALTTPSLSYEQY
TRBJ2-3	TRBV18	ASSPIRSTRGATDTQY
TRBJ2-3	TRBV10-3	AIRSGTGLAGADLDTQY
TRBJ2-7	TRBV5-1	ASSPRGGQDRNEQY
TRBJ1-3	TRBV28	ASTLKGNTIY
TRBJ2-7	TRBV28	ASGLIEYEQY